The source of this TCR beta chain is a study of cytomegalovirus exposure and HLA in healthy donors. PCR involved 60 Vbeta and 13 Jbeta primers. Per the study methods: A later analysis tallied about 80 million unique TCR beta chains, 9.5 million to 14 million of them shared. Assay: immunoSEQ multiplex PCR; the TCRdb copy retains only in-frame clones and omits some. V and J calls and clone size follow that table, whereas D and trimming were derived from the DNA. The sample lists about 200,000 clones, approximately 80% occurring once. Germline loops: CDR1 MGHRA, CDR2 YSYEKL. This CDR3 is built from 14 residues. The V gene lost 7 bases and the J gene lost 3 bases, with 14 bases spanning the gap.

Material: PBMCs. J is TRBJ2-3 and V is TRBV4-1, with a weak D call TRBD2 (5 bases). The clonotype originates from a girl aged 10 to 17 in good health and CMV-seronegative. The CDR3, as DNA: TGCGCCAGCAAAGAGCGGCAGCTTACAGATACGCAGTATTTT. Protein product: CASKERQLTDTQYF.